A selection of T cell receptor beta chains follows, all from one sample in a study of CD8 T cells in Susac syndrome. TCRdb ran MiXCR on the immunoSEQ multiplex PCR reads and lists one entry per CDR3 protein. The sample contains roughly 120,000 distinct CDR3 sequences, 85% to 95% of which appear only once. Material: CD8+ T cells from PBMCs. Receptors originate from a human donor with multiple sclerosis. The CDR3 runs from the conserved cysteine through the conserved F or W. D genes are given only for firm matches. Size is omitted from some rows. Given values are once, few, many or a class for expanded clones.

>TRBJ2-1|TRBV7-9|-|TRBD2
TGTGCCAGCAGCTTCACGGGAGGGCCGCAACTTGAGCAGTTCTTC
CASSFTGGPQLEQFF
>TRBJ1-5|TRBV2|-|TRBD1
TGTGCCAGCAGTGGGGACAGAGAAGGCAATCAGCCCCAGCATTTT
CASSGDREGNQPQHF
>TRBJ1-3|TRBV11-2|-|TRBD1
TGTGCCAGCAGCAAACCGGGACAAGGGGGCGGAAACACCATATATTTT
CASSKPGQGGGNTIYF
>TRBJ1-1|TRBV16|-|-
TGTGCCAGCAGCCAATGGGGCCCAGGGGCCGGTGAAGCTTTCTTT
CASSQWGPGAGEAFF
>TRBJ2-1|TRBV18|-|-
TGTGCCAGCTCACCGCGGGGGACAACCACTCGCAATGAGCAGTTCTTC
CASSPRGTTTRNEQFF
>TRBJ2-1|TRBV11-2|-|TRBD2
TGTGCCAGCAGCTTCTACCTAGCGGGGGGGGTCCGGAGTGTGATCTTC
CASSFYLAGGVRSVIF
>TRBJ2-5|TRBV9|-|-
TGTGCCAGCAGCGTAGAATGGGGGCCCGGGGAGACCCAGTACTTC
CASSVEWGPGETQYF
>TRBJ2-3|TRBV6-6|-|-
TGTGCCAGCAGTTACGGACGGGCAGATACGCAGTATTTT
CASSYGRADTQYF
>TRBJ2-5|TRBV11-1|-|-
TGTGCCAGCAGCTTGCCCGGGACACTCCAAGAGACCCAGTACTTC
CASSLPGTLQETQYF
>TRBJ2-1|TRBV6-6|-|-
TGTGCCAGCAGTTACTTTTCCTATGATGAGCAGTTCTTC
CASSYFSYDEQFF
>TRBJ2-7|TRBV12-3/TRBV12-4|-|-
TGTGCCAGCAGTTTAGCGCCCTCGAGCTACGAGCAGTACTTC
CASSLAPSSYEQYF
>TRBJ2-5|TRBV6-1|-|TRBD1
TGTGCCAGCAGCCAAGAACCCACAGGGGTCCAAGAGACCCAGTACTTC
CASSQEPTGVQETQYF
>TRBJ2-7|TRBV4-2|-|-
TGTGCCAGCAGCGCCATCCAGGAAAGCTCCTACGAGCAGTACTTC
CASSAIQESSYEQYF
>TRBJ2-1|TRBV19|once|TRBD2
TGTGCCAGTAAATGGTCTAGCGGGAGATTATACAATGAGCAGTTCTTC
CASKWSSGRLYNEQFF
>TRBJ1-5|TRBV6-1|few|-
TGTGCCAGCCCTAATAGCAATCAGCCCCAGCATTTT
CASPNSNQPQHF
>TRBJ2-3|TRBV9|few|TRBD2
TGTGCCAGCAGCGTAGTTTCTAGCGGCAGCACAGATACGCAGTATTTT
CASSVVSSGSTDTQYF
>TRBJ2-3|TRBV10-3|-|-
TGTGCCACCTACGAGGGGGGAAGCACAGATACGCAGTATTTT
CATYEGGSTDTQYF
>TRBJ1-5|TRBV4-1|-|-
TGCGCCAGCAGCCGCGTACTGGGTAGCAATCAGCCCCAGCATTTT
CASSRVLGSNQPQHF
>TRBJ2-1|TRBV12-3/TRBV12-4|-|-
TGTGCCAGCAGCTCGGACGAGGACAATGAGCAGTTCTTC
CASSSDEDNEQFF
>TRBJ2-3|TRBV9|-|TRBD2
TGTGCCAGCAGCGTAGGACTAGCGGGAGGGTCCCGCACAGATACGCAGTATTTT
CASSVGLAGGSRTDTQYF
>TRBJ2-1|TRBV12-3/TRBV12-4|-|-
TGTGCCACCGCGGCAGCTTACAATGAGCAGTTCTTC
CATAAAYNEQFF
>TRBJ2-1|TRBV15|-|-
TGTGCCACCAGCAGAGATCGGCGGATTAATGAGCAGTTCTTC
CATSRDRRINEQFF
>TRBJ1-4|TRBV7-9|once|TRBD1
TGTGCCAGCATACCGGGACAGGGGTCTTCTCGGGAAAAACTGTTTTTT
CASIPGQGSSREKLFF
>TRBJ2-7|TRBV5-1|-|-
TGCGCCAGCAGCGACCGACAGGACACCTCCTACGAGCAGTACTTC
CASSDRQDTSYEQYF
>TRBJ2-2|TRBV7-9|-|-
TGTGCCAGCAGCTCGCCCTTTGGGCGCACCGGGGAGCTGTTTTTT
CASSSPFGRTGELFF
>TRBJ2-1|TRBV27|once|-
TGTGCCAGCAGTTTAACCGGGACCGACAATGAGCAGTTCTTC
CASSLTGTDNEQFF
>TRBJ2-7|TRBV9|-|-
TGTGCCAGCAGCGTAGAGGGTGGGGGACCGGCCTACGAGCAGTACTTC
CASSVEGGGPAYEQYF
>TRBJ2-5|TRBV29-1|once|-
TGCAGCGTTTGGACAGGGCGGGGGCTCCAGTACTTC
CSVWTGRGLQYF
>TRBJ2-2|TRBV12-3/TRBV12-4|-|-
TGTGCCTATCGAAGGCGGGAAAACACCGGGGAGCTGTTTTTT
CAYRRRENTGELFF
>TRBJ2-2|TRBV2|-|TRBD2
TGTGCCAGCAGTGGAGGGACTACCTACACCGGGGAGCTGTTTTTT
CASSGGTTYTGELFF
>TRBJ1-5|TRBV5-4|-|-
TGTGCCAGCAGCTTGGCCGGGAGGGCCGATCAGCCCCAGCATTTT
CASSLAGRADQPQHF
>TRBJ1-5|TRBV6-7|-|TRBD1
TGTGCCAGCAGTTCCCTACAGGGGGAGAGCAATCAGCCCCAGCATTTT
CASSSLQGESNQPQHF
>TRBJ2-1|TRBV9|-|TRBD2
TGTGCCAGCAGCGTAGAGGGGCGGGGGGCTTACAATGAGCAGTTCTTC
CASSVEGRGAYNEQFF
>TRBJ2-2|TRBV7-8|-|TRBD2
TGTGCCAGCAGCCTTACTAGCGGTTGGGACACCGGGGAGCTGTTTTTT
CASSLTSGWDTGELFF
>TRBJ2-6|TRBV5-1|-|-
TGCGCCAGCAGCATGCACCAGGGTAATGGGGCCAACGTCCTGACTTTC
CASSMHQGNGANVLTF
>TRBJ2-3|TRBV3-1|-|TRBD1
TGTGCCAGCAGCCGGCGGACAGGGCTCTCGAGCACAGATACGCAGTATTTT
CASSRRTGLSSTDTQYF
>TRBJ2-1|TRBV5-1|-|-
TGCGCCAGCAGCTTAAGTGGGGCACATGAGCAGTTCTTC
CASSLSGAHEQFF
>TRBJ1-2|TRBV19|-|-
TGTGCCACCCCCTTACAGGGTGGCTATGGCTACACCTTC
CATPLQGGYGYTF
>TRBJ2-7|TRBV6-1|-|-
TGTGCCAGCAGTGGCCGGGACGAGATCTACGAGCAGTACTTC
CASSGRDEIYEQYF
>TRBJ2-2|TRBV19|-|TRBD2
TGTGCCAGTAGTGGACTAGCGGGGGGCCGTGGCGCCGGGGAGCTGTTTTTT
CASSGLAGGRGAGELFF
>TRBJ2-7|TRBV18|-|TRBD1
TGTGCCAGCTCAGGGACAGGTCAGACCTCCTACGAGCAGTACTTC
CASSGTGQTSYEQYF
>TRBJ2-4|TRBV20-1|-|-
TGCAGTGCCGAGTTCCCGGGCGACAAAAACATTCAGTACTTC
CSAEFPGDKNIQYF
>TRBJ1-1|TRBV7-9|-|-
TGTGCCAGCAGCTTAAGAGGCGGTGCGGGGGTCACTGAAGCTTTCTTT
CASSLRGGAGVTEAFF
>TRBJ1-3|TRBV27|-|-
TGTGCCAGCAGAGCGGGCAGCTACGCTGGAAACACCATATATTTT
CASRAGSYAGNTIYF
>TRBJ2-4|TRBV20-1|-|-
TGCAGTGCCCTAGAAGGGGTATGGAACATTCAGTACTTC
CSALEGVWNIQYF
>TRBJ2-5|TRBV5-1|-|-
TGCGCCAGCAGCTTGGAGAAGAAACAAGAGACCCAGTACTTC
CASSLEKKQETQYF
>TRBJ2-2|TRBV20-1|-|TRBD1
TGCAGTGCTAGGGGGGGGACAGGGGGTTCGAACACCGGGGAGCTGTTTTTT
CSARGGTGGSNTGELFF
>TRBJ2-1|TRBV6-5|-|-
TGTGCCAGCAGTTACGTGCGGGGAAACAATGAGCAGTTCTTC
CASSYVRGNNEQFF
>TRBJ1-2|TRBV5-4|-|TRBD1
TGTGCCAGCAGCGGGGGACAGTCCTATGGCTACACCTTC
CASSGGQSYGYTF
>TRBJ2-2|TRBV7-9|-|TRBD1
TGTGCCAGCAGCCCTACAGGGGGCCCGGGCACCGGGGAGCTGTTTTTT
CASSPTGGPGTGELFF
>TRBJ1-2|TRBV5-6|-|TRBD1
TGTGCCAGCAGCGAGGGACAGGATTACTATGGCTACACCTTC
CASSEGQDYYGYTF
>TRBJ2-3|TRBV7-4|-|TRBD1
TGTGCCAGCAGCACCCTTGGAAGGGACAGGGAGCCCCCTCATACGCAGTATTTT
CASSTLGRDREPPHTQYF
>TRBJ1-1|TRBV13|-|-
TGTGCCAGCAGCCTTCTCCCCACTAACCCGGCGAACACTGAAGCTTTCTTT
CASSLLPTNPANTEAFF
>TRBJ2-3|TRBV18|once|TRBD2
TGTGCCAGCTCACCGAGGACGGGGGGGCCGCGCACAGATACGCAGTATTTT
CASSPRTGGPRTDTQYF